The clone carrying this T cell receptor (beta chain) was detected only once. Per the authors' pipeline: Estimates of nucleated cell counts were drawn from the amplification of reference gene primers. Clones were sequenced by immunoSEQ multiplex PCR, and TCRdb holds only the in-frame ones, with some missing. The V and J calls and clone size come from that table; D and trimming were worked out from the DNA. Of roughly 120,000 clones listed, about 84% are singletons. This sample is drawn from a study of blood T cell repertoires in COVID-19. Whole-study context: From the United States, Italy and Spain came samples of acute and convalescent COVID-19. T cells, B-cell-depleted T cells, or PBMCs supplied cDNA or gDNA.

Between the trimmed V and J ends, which lost 0 bases and 4 bases, there was a span of 12 bases. This CDR3 has 15 residues. Looked up from germline, CDR1 is MNHEY and CDR2 is SVGAGI. The V call is TRBV6-5, the J call TRBJ1-1; a weak D match, TRBD1 (5 bases). The TCR originated in a man aged 50-60 years with acute or convalescent COVID-19. Source material: peripheral blood. The CDR3 is CASSYSRGAGTEAFF. DNA for the CDR3: TGTGCCAGCAGTTACTCGCGGGGCGCAGGCACTGAAGCTTTCTTT.